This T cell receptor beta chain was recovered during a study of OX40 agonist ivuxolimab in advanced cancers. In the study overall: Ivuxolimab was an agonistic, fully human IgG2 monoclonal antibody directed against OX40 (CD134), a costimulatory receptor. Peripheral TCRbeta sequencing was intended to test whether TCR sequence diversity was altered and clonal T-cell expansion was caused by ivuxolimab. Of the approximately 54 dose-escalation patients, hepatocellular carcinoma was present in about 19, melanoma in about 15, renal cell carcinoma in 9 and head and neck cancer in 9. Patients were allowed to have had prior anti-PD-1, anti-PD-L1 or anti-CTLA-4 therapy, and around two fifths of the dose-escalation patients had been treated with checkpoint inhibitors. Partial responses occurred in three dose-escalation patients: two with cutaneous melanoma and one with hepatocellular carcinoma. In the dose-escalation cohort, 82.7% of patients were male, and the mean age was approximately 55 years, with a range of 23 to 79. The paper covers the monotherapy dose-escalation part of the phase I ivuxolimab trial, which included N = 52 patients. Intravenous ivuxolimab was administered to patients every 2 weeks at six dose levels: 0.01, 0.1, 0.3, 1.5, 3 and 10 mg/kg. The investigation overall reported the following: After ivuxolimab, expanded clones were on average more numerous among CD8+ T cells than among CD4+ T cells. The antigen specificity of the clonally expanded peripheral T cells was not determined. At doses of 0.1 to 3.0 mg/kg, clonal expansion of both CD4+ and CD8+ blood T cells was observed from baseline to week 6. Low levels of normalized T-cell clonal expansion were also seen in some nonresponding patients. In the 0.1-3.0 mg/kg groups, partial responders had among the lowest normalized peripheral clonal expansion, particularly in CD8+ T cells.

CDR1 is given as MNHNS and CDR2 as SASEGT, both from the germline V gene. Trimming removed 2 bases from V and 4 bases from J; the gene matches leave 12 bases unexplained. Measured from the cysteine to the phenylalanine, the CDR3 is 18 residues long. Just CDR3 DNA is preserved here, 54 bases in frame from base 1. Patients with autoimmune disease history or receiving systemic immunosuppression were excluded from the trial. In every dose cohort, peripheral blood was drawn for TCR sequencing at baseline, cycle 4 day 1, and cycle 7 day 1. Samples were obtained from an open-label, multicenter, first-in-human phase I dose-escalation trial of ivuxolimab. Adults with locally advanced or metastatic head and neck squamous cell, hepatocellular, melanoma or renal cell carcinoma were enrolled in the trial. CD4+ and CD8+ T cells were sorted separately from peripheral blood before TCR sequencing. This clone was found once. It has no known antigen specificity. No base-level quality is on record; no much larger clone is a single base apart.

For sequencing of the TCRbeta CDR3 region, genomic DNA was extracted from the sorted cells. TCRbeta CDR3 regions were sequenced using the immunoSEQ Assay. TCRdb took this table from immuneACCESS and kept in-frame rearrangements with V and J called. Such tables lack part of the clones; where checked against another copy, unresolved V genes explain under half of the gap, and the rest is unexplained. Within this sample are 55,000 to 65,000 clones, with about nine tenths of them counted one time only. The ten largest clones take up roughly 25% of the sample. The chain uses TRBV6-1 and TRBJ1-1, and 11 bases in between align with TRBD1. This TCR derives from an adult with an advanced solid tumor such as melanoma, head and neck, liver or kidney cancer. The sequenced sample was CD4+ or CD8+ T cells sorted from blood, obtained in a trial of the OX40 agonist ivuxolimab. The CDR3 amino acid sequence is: CASSESYGQGAVRTEAFF. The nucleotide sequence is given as TGTGCCAGCAGTGAATCTTATGGACAGGGGGCAGTACGCACTGAAGCTTTCTTT.